This T cell receptor (beta chain) was identified during a study of shared clonotypes between healthy human individuals. Study-level points and caveats: Investigators collected only blood, and repertoires in tissues likely differ. The represented genetic and exposure-history diversity was limited by the small number of donors.

Concerning this clone itself: Its antigen is as yet unknown.

Division of CD4+ cells produced a CD45RA+ naive subset and a CD45RA-negative memory subset. The test was conducted at deep level. Data came from immunoSEQ multiplex PCR; TCRdb stores just in-frame clones and leaves some out. Of around 2.5 million clones in the sample, 80% to 95% were seen once. The CDR3 extends over 17 amino acids. The V gene's germline CDR1 is MNHEY and CDR2 SMNVEV (reference sequence). Trimming cost V 5 bases and J 2 bases; bases outside gene matches: 12. The TCR was taken from a man aged 18 to 29 in good health. Some clones in this sample may be carry-over from other donors' samples. Sequenced sample: naive CD4+ T cells from PBMCs. Described subset: CD45RA+ positively selected. The chain has TRBV27 and TRBJ1-5; 7 bases agree with TRBD1. The CDR3 nucleotides read TGTGCCAGCAGTGCGATACAGGGGTTAGTGCGCAATCAGCCCCAGCATTTT. It encodes CASSAIQGLVRNQPQHF.